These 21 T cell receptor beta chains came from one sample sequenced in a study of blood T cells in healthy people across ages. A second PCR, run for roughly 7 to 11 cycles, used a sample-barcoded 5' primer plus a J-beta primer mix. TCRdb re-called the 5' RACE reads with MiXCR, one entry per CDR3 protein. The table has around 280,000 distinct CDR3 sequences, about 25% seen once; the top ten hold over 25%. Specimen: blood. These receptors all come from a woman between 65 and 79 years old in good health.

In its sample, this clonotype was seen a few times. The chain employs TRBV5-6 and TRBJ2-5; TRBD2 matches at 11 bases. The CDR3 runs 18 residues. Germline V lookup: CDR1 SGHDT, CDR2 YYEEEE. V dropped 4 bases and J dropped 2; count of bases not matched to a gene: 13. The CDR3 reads CASSPLLLAGEGQETQYF. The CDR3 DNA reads TGTGCCAGCAGCCCCCTCCTACTAGCGGGAGAGGGTCAAGAGACCCAGTACTTC.

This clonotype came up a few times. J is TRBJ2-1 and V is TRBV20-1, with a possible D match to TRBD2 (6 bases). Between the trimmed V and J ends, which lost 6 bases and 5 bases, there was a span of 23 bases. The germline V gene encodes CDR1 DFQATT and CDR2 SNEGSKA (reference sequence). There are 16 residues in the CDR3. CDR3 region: CSALNLDYGGNNEQFF. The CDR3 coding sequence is TGCAGTGCCCTAAACCTGGACTATGGGGGTAACAATGAGCAGTTCTTC.

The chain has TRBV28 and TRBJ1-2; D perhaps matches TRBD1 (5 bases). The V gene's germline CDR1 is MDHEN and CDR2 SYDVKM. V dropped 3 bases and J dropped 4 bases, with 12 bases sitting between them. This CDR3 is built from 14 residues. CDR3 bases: TGTGCCAGCAGTTTTGGGGGAGGAGTCTATGGCTACACCTTC. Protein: CASSFGGGVYGYTF.

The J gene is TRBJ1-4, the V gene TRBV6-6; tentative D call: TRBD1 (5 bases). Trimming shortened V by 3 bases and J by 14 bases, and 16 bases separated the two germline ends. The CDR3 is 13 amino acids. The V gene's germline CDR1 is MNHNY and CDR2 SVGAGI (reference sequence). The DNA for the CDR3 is TGTGCCAGCAGTTATTCCGAAAGAGACAGTCTGTTTTTT. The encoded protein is CASSYSERDSLFF.

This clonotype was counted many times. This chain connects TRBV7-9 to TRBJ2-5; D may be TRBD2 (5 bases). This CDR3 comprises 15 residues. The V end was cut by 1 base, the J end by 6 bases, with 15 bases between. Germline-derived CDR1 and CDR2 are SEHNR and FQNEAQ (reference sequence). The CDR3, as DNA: TGTGCCAGCAGCTTAGGGGGTCTAGGGAGAAAGACCCAGTACTTC. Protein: CASSLGGLGRKTQYF.

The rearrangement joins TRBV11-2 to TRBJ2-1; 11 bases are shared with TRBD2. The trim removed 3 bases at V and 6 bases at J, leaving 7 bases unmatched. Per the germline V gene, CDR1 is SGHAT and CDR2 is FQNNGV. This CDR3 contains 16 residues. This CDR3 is CASSFLLAGAVNEQFF. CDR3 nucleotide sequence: TGTGCCAGCAGCTTCCTACTAGCGGGAGCGGTCAATGAGCAGTTCTTC.

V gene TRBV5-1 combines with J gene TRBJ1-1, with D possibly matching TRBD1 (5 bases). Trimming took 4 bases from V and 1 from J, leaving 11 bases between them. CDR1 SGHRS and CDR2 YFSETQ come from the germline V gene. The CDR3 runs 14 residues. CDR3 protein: CASSLIGGNTEAFF. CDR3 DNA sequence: TGCGCCAGCAGCCTGATTGGGGGGAACACTGAAGCTTTCTTT.

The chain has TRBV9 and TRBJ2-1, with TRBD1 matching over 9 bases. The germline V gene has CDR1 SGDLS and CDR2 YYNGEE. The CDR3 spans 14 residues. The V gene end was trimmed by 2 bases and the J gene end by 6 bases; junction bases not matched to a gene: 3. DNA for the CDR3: TGTGCCAGCAGCGTCGGGACAGGGCCCAATGAGCAGTTCTTC. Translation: CASSVGTGPNEQFF.

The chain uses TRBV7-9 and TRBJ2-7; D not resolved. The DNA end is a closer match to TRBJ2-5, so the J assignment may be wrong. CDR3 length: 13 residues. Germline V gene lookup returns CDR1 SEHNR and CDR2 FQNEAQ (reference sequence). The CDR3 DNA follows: TGTGCCAGCAGGAGCGATCACCAAGAGACCCAGTACTTC. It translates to CASRSDHQETQYF.

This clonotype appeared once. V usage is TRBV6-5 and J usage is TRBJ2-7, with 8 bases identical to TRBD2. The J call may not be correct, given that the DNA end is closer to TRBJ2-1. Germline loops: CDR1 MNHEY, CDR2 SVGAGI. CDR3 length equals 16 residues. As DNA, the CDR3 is TGTGCCAGCAGTTACAGCGATTCCGGGACTAGCAATGAGCAGTTCTTC. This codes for CASSYSDSGTSNEQFF.

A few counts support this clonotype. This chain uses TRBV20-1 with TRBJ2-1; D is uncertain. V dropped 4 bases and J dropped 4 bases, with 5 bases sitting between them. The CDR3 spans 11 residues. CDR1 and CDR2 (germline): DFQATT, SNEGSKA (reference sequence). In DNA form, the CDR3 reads TGCAGTGCTACTATTTACAATGAGCAGTTCTTC. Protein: CSATIYNEQFF.

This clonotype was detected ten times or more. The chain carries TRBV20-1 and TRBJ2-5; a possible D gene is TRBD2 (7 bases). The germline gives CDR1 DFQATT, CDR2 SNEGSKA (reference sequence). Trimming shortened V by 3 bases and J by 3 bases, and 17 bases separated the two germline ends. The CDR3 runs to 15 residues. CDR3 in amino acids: CSASQIGGREETQYF. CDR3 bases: TGCAGTGCTAGCCAGATCGGGGGGCGGGAAGAGACCCAGTACTTC.

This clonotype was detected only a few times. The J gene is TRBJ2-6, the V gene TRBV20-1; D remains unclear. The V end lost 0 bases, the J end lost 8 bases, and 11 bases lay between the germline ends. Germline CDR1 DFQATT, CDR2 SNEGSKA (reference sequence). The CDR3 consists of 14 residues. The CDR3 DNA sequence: TGCAGTGCTAGAGATCCCAGCAGGTCCAACGTCCTGACTTTC. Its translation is CSARDPSRSNVLTF.

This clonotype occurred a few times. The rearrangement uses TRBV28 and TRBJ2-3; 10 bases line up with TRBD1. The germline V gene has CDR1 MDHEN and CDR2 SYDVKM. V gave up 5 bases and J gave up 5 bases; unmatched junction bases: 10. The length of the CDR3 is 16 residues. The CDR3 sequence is CASSPDRGPGEDTQYF. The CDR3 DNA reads TGTGCCAGCAGTCCCGACAGGGGGCCTGGGGAAGATACGCAGTATTTT.

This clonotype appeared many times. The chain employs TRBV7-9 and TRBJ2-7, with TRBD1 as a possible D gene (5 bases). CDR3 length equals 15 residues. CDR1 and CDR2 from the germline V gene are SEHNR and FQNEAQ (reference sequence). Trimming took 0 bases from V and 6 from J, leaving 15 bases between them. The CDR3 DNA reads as TGTGCCAGCAGCTTAGCGTGGGGCCCTTCTGCCGAGCAGTACTTC. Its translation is CASSLAWGPSAEQYF.

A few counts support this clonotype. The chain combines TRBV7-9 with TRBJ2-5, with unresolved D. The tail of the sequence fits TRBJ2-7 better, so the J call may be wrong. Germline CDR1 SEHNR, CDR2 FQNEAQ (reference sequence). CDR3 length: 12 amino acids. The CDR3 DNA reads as TGTGCCAGCAGCTTCCAGGTCTACGAGCAGTACTTC. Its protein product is CASSFQVYEQYF.

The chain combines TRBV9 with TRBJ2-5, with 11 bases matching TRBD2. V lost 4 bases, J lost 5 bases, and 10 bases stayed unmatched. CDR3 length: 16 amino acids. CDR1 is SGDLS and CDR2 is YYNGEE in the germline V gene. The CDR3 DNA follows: TGTGCCAGCAGCCTAACTAGCGGGAGAGGCAGGGAGACCCAGTACTTC. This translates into CASSLTSGRGRETQYF.

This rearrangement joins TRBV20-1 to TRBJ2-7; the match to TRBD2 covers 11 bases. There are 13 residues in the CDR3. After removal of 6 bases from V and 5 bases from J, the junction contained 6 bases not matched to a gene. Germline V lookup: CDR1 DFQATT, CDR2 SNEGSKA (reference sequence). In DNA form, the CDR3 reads TGCAGTGCGTTCCCTAGCGGGAGGCACGAGCAGTACTTC. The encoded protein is CSAFPSGRHEQYF.

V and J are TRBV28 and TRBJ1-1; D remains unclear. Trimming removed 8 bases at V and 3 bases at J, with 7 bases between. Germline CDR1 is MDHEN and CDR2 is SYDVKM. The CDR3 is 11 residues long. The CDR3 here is CASGGHTEAFF. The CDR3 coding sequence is TGTGCCAGCGGCGGGCACACTGAAGCTTTCTTT.

CDR3 DNA: TGCGCCAGCAGCTTGATAGCGGGAGGGGCTGAGCAGTTCTTC. This encodes CASSLIAGGAEQFF. This rearrangement joins TRBV5-1 to TRBJ2-1; 11 bases line up with TRBD2. The V gene end was trimmed by 1 base and the J gene end by 9 bases; junction bases not matched to a gene: 3. Germline CDR1 is SGHRS and CDR2 is YFSETQ. The CDR3 has 14 residues.

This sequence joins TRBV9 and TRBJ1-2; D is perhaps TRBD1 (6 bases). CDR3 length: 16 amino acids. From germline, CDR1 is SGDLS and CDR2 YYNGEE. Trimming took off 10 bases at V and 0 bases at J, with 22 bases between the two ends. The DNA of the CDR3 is TGTGCCGGCAAAAAAGGGGCGGACAGATCTAACTATGGCTACACCTTC. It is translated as CAGKKGADRSNYGYTF.